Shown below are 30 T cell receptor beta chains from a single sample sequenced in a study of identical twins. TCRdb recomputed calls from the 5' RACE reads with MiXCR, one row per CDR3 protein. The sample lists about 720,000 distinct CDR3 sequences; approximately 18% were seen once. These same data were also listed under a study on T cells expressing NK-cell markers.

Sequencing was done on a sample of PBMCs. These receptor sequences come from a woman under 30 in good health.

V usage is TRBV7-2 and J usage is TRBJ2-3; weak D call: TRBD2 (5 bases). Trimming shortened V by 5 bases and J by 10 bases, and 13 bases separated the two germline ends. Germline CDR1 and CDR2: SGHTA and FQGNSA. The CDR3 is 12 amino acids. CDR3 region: CASSPTRAAQYF. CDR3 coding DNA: TGTGCCAGCAGCCCCACTCGAGCGGCGCAGTATTTT. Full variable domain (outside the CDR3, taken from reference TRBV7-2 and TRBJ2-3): GAGVSQSPSNKVTEKGKDVELRCDPISGHTALYWYRQSLGQGLEFLIYFQGNSAPDKSGLPSDRFSAERTGGSVSTLTIQRTQQEDSAVYLCASSPTRAAQYFGPGTRLTVL.

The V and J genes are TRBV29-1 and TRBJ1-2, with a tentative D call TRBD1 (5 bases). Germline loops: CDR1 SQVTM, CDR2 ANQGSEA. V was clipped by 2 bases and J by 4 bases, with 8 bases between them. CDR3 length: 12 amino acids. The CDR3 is CSVETGFYGYTF. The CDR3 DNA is TGCAGCGTTGAAACAGGATTCTATGGCTACACCTTC. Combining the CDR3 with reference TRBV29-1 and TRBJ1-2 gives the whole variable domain SAVISQKPSRDICQRGTSLTIQCQVDSQVTMMFWYRQQPGQSLTLIATANQGSEATYESGFVIDKFPISRPNLTFSTLTVSNMSPEDSSIYLCSVETGFYGYTFGSGTRLTVV.

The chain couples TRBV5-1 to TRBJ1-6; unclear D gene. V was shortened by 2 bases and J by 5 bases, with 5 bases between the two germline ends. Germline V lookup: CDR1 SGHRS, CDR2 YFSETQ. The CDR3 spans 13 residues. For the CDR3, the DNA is TGCGCCAGCAGCTTTACCGATAATTCACCCCTCCACTTT. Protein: CASSFTDNSPLHF.

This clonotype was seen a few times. The CDR3 loop reads CASSYSSRWFEDPLRYEQYF. CDR3 DNA sequence: TGTGCCAGCAGTTACTCGAGTAGGTGGTTCGAGGACCCCCTCCGGTACGAGCAGTACTTC. This chain connects TRBV6-2 or TRBV6-3 to TRBJ2-7; D unclear. V shed 0 bases and J shed 4 bases, with 28 bases lying between them. The CDR3 extends over 20 amino acids. The germline V gene has CDR1 MNHEY and CDR2 SVGEGT.

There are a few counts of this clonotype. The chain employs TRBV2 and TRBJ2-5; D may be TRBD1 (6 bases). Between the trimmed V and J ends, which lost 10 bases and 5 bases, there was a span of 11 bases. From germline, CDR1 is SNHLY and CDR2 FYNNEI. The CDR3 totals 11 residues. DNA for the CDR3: TGTGCCAACGCAGGGGTTGAGACCCAGTACTTC. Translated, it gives CANAGVETQYF.

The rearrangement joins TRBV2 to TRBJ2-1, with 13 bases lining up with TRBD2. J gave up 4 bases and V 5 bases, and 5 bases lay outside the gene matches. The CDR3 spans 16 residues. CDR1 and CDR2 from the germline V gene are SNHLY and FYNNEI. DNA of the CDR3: TGTGCCAGCAGTCCAGGGACTAGCGGGGTTTACAATGAGCAGTTCTTC. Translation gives CASSPGTSGVYNEQFF.

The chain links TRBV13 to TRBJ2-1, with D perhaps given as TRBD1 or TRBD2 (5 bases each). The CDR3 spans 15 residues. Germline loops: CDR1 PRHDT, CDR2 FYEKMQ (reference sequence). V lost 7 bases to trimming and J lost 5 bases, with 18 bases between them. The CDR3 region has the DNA TGTGCCAGCACACCCGGGGCTAGCACCAACAATGAGCAGTTCTTC. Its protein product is CASTPGASTNNEQFF.

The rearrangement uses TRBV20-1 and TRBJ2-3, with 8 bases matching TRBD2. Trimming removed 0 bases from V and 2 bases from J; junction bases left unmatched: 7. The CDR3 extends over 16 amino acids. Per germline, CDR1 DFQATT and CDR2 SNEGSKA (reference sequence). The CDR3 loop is CSARDPSGRVTDTQYF. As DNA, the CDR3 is TGCAGTGCTAGAGATCCCAGCGGGAGAGTCACAGATACGCAGTATTTT.

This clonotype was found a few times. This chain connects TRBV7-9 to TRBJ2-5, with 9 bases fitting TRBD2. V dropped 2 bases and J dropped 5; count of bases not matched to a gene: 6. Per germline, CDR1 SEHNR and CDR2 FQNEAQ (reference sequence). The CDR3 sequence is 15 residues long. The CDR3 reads CASSLIGLASETQYF. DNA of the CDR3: TGTGCCAGCAGCTTAATTGGACTAGCGAGTGAGACCCAGTACTTC.

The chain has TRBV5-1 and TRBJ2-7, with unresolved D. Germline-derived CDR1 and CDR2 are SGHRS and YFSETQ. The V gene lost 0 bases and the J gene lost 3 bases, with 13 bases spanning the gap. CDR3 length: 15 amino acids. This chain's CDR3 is CASSLDMGRRYEQYF. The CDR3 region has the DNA TGCGCCAGCAGCTTGGATATGGGTCGGCGCTACGAGCAGTACTTC.

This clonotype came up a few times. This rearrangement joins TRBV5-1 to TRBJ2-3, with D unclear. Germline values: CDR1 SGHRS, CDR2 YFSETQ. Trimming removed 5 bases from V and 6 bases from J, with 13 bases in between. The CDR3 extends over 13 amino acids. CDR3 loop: CASRFSAADTQYF. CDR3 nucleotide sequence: TGCGCCAGCAGATTCAGCGCGGCGGATACGCAGTATTTT.

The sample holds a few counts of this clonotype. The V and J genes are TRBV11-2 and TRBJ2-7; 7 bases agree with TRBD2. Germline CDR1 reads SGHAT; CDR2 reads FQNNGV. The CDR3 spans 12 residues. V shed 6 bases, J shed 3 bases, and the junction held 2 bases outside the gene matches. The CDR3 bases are TGTGCCAGCAGGGGGGGGGACTACGAGCAGTACTTC. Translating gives CASRGGDYEQYF. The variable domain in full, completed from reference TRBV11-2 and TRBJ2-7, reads EAGVAQSPRYKIIEKRQSVAFWCNPISGHATLYWYQQILGQGPKLLIQFQNNGVVDDSQLPKDRFSAERLKGVDSTLKIQPAKLEDSAVYLCASRGGDYEQYFGPGTRLTVT.

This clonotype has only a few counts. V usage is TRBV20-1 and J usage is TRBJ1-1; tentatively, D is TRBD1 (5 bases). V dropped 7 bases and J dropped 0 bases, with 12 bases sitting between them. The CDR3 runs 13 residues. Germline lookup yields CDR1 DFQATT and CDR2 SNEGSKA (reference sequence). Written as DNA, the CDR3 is TGCAGTGGGCAAGGGACCTTGAACACTGAAGCTTTCTTT. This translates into CSGQGTLNTEAFF.

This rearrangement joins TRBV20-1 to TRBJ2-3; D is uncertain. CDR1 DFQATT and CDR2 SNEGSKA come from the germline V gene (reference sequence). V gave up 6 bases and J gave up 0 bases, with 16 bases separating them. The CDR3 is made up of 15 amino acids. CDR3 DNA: TGCAGTGCATACTCCTTGGGATCTAGCACAGATACGCAGTATTTT. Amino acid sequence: CSAYSLGSSTDTQYF.

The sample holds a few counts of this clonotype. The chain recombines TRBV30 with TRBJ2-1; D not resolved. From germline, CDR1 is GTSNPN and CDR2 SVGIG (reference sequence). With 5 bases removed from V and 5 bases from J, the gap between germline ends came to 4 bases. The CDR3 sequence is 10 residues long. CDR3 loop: CAWGNNEQFF. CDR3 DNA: TGTGCCTGGGGAAACAATGAGCAGTTCTTC.

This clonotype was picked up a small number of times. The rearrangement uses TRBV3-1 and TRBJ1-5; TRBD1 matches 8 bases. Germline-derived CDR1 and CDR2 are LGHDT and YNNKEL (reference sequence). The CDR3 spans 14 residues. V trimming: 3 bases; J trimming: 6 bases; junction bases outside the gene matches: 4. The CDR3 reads CASSQQGASQPQHF. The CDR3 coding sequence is TGTGCCAGCAGCCAGCAGGGGGCGAGTCAGCCCCAGCATTTT.

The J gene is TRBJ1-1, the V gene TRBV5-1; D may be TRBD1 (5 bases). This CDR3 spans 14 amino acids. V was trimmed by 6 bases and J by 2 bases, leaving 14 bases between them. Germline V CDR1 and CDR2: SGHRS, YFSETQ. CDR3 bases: TGCGCCAGCACCTCTTGGGGGGGTAACACTGAAGCTTTCTTT. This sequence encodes CASTSWGGNTEAFF.

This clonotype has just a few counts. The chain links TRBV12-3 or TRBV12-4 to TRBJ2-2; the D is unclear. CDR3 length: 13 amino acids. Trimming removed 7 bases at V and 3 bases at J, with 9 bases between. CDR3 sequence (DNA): TGTGCCAGCAATACCTGGGACACCGGGGAGCTGTTTTTT. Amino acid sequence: CASNTWDTGELFF.

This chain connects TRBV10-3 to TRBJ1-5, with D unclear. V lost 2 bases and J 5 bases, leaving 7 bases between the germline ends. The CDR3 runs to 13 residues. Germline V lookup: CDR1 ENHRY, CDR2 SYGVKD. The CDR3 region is CAISETRDQPQHF. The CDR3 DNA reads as TGTGCCATCAGTGAGACTCGGGATCAGCCCCAGCATTTT.

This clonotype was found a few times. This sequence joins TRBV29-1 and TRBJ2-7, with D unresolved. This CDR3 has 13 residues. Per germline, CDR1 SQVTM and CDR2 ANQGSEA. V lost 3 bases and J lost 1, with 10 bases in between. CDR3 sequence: CSVDVGRSYEQYF. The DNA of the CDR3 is TGCAGCGTTGATGTTGGACGGTCCTACGAGCAGTACTTC.

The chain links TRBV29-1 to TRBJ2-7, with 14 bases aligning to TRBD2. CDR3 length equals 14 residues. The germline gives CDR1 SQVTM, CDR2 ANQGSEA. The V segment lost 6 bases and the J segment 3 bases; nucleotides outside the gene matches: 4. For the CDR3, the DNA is TGCAGCGTATCGGGACTAGCGGGGGACTACGAGCAGTACTTC. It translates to CSVSGLAGDYEQYF.

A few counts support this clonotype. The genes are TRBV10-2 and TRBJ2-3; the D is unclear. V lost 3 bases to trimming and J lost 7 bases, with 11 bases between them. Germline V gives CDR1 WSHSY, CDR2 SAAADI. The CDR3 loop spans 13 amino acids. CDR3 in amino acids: CASSELATYTQYF. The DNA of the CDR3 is TGCGCCAGCAGTGAACTCGCGACTTATACGCAGTATTTT.

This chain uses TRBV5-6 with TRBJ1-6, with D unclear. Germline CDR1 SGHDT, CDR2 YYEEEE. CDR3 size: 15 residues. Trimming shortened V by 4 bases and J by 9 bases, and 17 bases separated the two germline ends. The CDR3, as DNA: TGTGCCAGCAGCCCGATGGACGTAGTTACTTCACCCCTCCACTTT. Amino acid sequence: CASSPMDVVTSPLHF. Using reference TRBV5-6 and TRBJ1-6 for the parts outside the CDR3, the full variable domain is DAGVTQSPTHLIKTRGQQVTLRCSPKSGHDTVSWYQQALGQGPQFIFQYYEEEERQRGNFPDRFSGHQFPNYSSELNVNALLLGDSALYLCASSPMDVVTSPLHFGNGTRLTVT.

The DNA for the CDR3 is TGCGCCAGCAGCGGCCCAGGGTCAAACCCAGAAGAGACCCAGTACTTC. Residues: CASSGPGSNPEETQYF. This chain joins TRBV10-2 and TRBJ2-5; possible D gene TRBD1, 5 bases. CDR1 and CDR2 from the germline V gene are WSHSY and SAAADI. V was shortened by 6 bases and J by 3 bases, with 20 bases between the two germline ends. The CDR3 consists of 16 residues.

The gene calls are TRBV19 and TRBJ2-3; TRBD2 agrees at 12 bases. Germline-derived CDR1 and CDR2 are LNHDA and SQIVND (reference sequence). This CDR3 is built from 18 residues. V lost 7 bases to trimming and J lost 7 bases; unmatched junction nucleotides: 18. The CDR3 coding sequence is TGTGCCAGTACCTCTAGCCCGACTAGCGGGGGATCAGGATATACGCAGTATTTT. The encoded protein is CASTSSPTSGGSGYTQYF.

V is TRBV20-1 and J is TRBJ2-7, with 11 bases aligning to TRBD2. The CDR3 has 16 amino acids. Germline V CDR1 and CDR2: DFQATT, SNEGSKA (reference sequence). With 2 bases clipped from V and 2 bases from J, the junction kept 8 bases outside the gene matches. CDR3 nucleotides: TGCAGTGCTAGAAAACTAGCGGGGGATAATCCCTACGAGCAGTACTTC. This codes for CSARKLAGDNPYEQYF.

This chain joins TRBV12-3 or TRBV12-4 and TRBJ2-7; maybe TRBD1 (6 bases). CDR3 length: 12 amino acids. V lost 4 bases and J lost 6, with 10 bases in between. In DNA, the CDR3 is TGTGCCAGCAGTTATCCCAGGGGCGAGCAGTACTTC. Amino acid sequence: CASSYPRGEQYF.

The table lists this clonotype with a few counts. CDR3 coding DNA: TGCGCCAGCAGCTTGGTGGTGACTAGCGACTACAATGAGCAGTTCTTC. Translating gives CASSLVVTSDYNEQFF. This rearrangement joins TRBV5-1 to TRBJ2-1; 8 bases are a match to TRBD2. There are 16 residues in the CDR3. The germline CDR1 and CDR2 sequences are SGHRS and YFSETQ. The junction had 5 bases not matched to a gene; V was cut back by 0 bases and J by 3 bases.

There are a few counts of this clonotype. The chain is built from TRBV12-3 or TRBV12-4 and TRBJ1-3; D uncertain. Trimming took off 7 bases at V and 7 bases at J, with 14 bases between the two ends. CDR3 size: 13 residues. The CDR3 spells CASTSQRVNTIYF. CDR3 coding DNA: TGTGCCAGCACCTCCCAGAGGGTGAACACCATATATTTT.

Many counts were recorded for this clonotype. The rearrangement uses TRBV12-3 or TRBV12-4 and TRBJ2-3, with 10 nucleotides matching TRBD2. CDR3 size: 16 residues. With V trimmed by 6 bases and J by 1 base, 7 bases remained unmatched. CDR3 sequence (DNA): TGTGCCAGCAGCCCCAAAAGCGGGAGGGGCACAGATACGCAGTATTTT. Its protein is CASSPKSGRGTDTQYF.